This record concerns one T cell receptor beta chain sequence. What it recognizes is unknown. This sample stems from a study of cytomegalovirus exposure and HLA in healthy donors. Trimming removed 2 bases at V and 9 bases at J, with 14 bases between. This CDR3 region has 14 residues. Germline CDR1 is KGHSH and CDR2 is LQKENI. General study findings and limits: Published work reported that the classifier diagnosed cytomegalovirus status with high specificity and sensitivity. Altogether, 160 or so TCR beta chains were recorded as cytomegalovirus-associated. TCR clusters originating in the first cohort tended to co-occur in the 110 or so validation repertoires, according to a later analysis.

The assay was immunoSEQ multiplex PCR, and TCRdb's table has in-frame clones only and misses some. The sample has about 130,000 clones, approximately 90% seen once; the top ten hold roughly 6.4%. The chain recombines TRBV18 with TRBJ1-3, with D hard to call. The sample consisted of PBMCs. The sequence was obtained from a woman under 40 in good health and CMV-seropositive. The CDR3 sequence is CASSPVTLRGTIYF. The CDR3 DNA is TGTGCCAGCTCACCAGTAACTCTTCGGGGCACCATATATTTT.